Included here is one T cell receptor beta chain sequence, with context. Those enrolled in Seattle joined during active infection and were followed longitudinally afterward. Repertoires were generated with immunoSEQ multiplex PCR, while TCRdb's copy carries only in-frame clones and drops some. There are 130,000 or so clones in the sample; roughly 90% occur only once, and roughly 2.5% lies in the top ten. The V segment lost 8 bases and the J segment 2 bases; nucleotides outside the gene matches: 9. The length of the CDR3 is 16 residues. Germline values: CDR1 SNHLY, CDR2 FYNNEI. The entry originates in a study of blood T cell repertoires in COVID-19. Overall study: Sources were T cells, B-cell-depleted T cells, or PBMCs; the material itself was cDNA or gDNA.

The chain is built from TRBV2 and TRBJ2-7; 13 bases line up with TRBD2. The sequencing sample was made of peripheral blood. This receptor was identified in a human donor with COVID-19, enrolled during active disease. The donor label of this sample is uncertain. In DNA, the CDR3 is TGTGCCAGCTCCTTCACAGGGACTAGCGGGGCCTACGAGCAGTACTTC. It translates to CASSFTGTSGAYEQYF.